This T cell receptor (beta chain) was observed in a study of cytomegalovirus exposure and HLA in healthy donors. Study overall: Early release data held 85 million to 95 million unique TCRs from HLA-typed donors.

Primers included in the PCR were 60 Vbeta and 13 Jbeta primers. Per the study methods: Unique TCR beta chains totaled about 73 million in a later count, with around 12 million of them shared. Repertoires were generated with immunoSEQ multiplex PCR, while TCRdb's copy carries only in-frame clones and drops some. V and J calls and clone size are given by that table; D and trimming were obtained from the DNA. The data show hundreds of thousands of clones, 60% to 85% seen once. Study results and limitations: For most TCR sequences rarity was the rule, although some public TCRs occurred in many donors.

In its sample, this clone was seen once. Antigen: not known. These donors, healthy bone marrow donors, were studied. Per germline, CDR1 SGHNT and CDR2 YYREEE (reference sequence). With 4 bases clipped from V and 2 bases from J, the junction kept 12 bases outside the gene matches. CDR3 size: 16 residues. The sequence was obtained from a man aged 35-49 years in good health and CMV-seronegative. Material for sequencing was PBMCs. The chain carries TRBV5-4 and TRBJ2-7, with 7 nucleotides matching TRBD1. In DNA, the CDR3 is TGTGCCAGCAGCCCAACAGGGGCTTTCGGTACCTACGAGCAGTACTTC. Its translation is CASSPTGAFGTYEQYF.